The rows below give T cell receptor beta chains drawn from one sample of a study of blood T cell repertoires in COVID-19. The data were produced by immunoSEQ multiplex PCR, yet TCRdb's version contains in-frame clones alone and is incomplete. This table has 200,000 to 300,000 clones, about 82% appearing once. The sequenced sample consisted of PBMCs or T cells enriched from blood (not recorded which). These receptors all stem from a woman aged 50 to 60 who had recovered from COVID-19. CDR3s include the opening cysteine and the closing phenylalanine or tryptophan. The order of the fields is J gene, clone size, D gene, V gene, CDR3 DNA, CDR3 protein. A D gene is named only where the DNA matches it firmly. Clone size is not always given. Where it is, it says once, few, many or a class for expanded clones.

>TRBJ2-3|-|-|TRBV2
TGTGCCAGCAGTGATATGCGGGGTGGCACAGATACGCAGTATTTT
CASSDMRGGTDTQYF
>TRBJ2-2|-|-|TRBV18
TGTGCCAGCTCACCACCTAGACTAGGCCCCACCGGGGAGCTGTTTTTT
CASSPPRLGPTGELFF
>TRBJ1-1|few|TRBD1|TRBV28
TGTGCCAGCAGTTTAAACAGGGGGCGTAAAGAAGTTGAAGCTTTCTTT
CASSLNRGRKEVEAFF
>TRBJ1-1|-|-|TRBV27
TGTGCCAGCAGTTTATCCGGGGTACAGACTGAAGCTTTCTTT
CASSLSGVQTEAFF
>TRBJ2-3|once|TRBD2|TRBV5-4
TGTGCCAGCAGTTCATCGGGACTAGCTTTAGATACGCAGTATTTT
CASSSSGLALDTQYF
>TRBJ1-2|once|-|TRBV3-1/TRBV3-2
TGTGCCAGCAGCCAAATGAGGTCAGGGAACGGCTACACCTTC
CASSQMRSGNGYTF
>TRBJ1-1|-|TRBD1|TRBV7-2
TGTGCCAGCAGCCGGGACAGGGTGGACACTGAAGCTTTCTTT
CASSRDRVDTEAFF
>TRBJ1-1|-|-|TRBV3-1/TRBV3-2
TGTGCCAGTGCACGAGGTGGAACTGAAGCTTTCTTT
CASARGGTEAFF
>TRBJ1-3|-|-|TRBV27
TGTGCCAGCAGTCGCGACAGCTCCCTCTCTGGAAACACCATATATTTT
CASSRDSSLSGNTIYF
>TRBJ2-7|-|-|TRBV3-1/TRBV3-2
TGTGCCAGCAGCCAAGCGGGCGAGCAGTACTTC
CASSQAGEQYF
>TRBJ1-2|-|TRBD1|TRBV5-1
TGCGCCAGCAGCTTACAGGGGTCGAGTGGCTACACCTTC
CASSLQGSSGYTF
>TRBJ1-1|-|TRBD1|TRBV5-5
TGTGCCAGCAGCTTGGGTCGGACAGGTCGGGCCACTGAAGCTTTCTTT
CASSLGRTGRATEAFF
>TRBJ1-5|-|-|TRBV11-2
TGTGCCAGCAGCTTAGGGGTCGGGGCGGGGCATCAGCCCCAGCATTTT
CASSLGVGAGHQPQHF
>TRBJ1-3|once|TRBD1|TRBV29-1
TGCAGCGTTAAACGGGACAGGGCTGGAAACACCATATATTTT
CSVKRDRAGNTIYF
>TRBJ1-1|-|-|TRBV6-2/TRBV6-3
TGTGCCAGCAGTTACTCGAGTATTCCGAACACTGAAGCTTTCTTT
CASSYSSIPNTEAFF
>TRBJ2-7|-|TRBD1|TRBV30
TGTGCCTGGACCCGCCGGGACAGGGGGCTTTACGAGCAGTACTTC
CAWTRRDRGLYEQYF
>TRBJ1-2|-|-|TRBV19
TGTGCCAGTAGTATAGATGGTGCGGGTGCCACTAACTATGGCTACACCTTC
CASSIDGAGATNYGYTF
>TRBJ2-1|once|-|TRBV7-7
TGTGCTAGCAGCCCGAGAGGGAAGGCGGGTGGGTCCTCCTACAATGAGCAGTTCTTC
CASSPRGKAGGSSYNEQFF
>TRBJ2-7|-|TRBD2|TRBV5-1
TGCGCCAGCAGCCAGAATAGCGGGAGGTATCGCGAGCAGTACTTC
CASSQNSGRYREQYF
>TRBJ2-1|-|TRBD2|TRBV29-1
TGCAGCGTTGAAGGGCTAGCGGGAGTCCCTGAGCAGTTCTTC
CSVEGLAGVPEQFF
>TRBJ2-1|few|TRBD1|TRBV5-1
TGCGCCAGCAGCTCCCGGGACAGGGGGCACAATGAGCAGTTCTTC
CASSSRDRGHNEQFF
>TRBJ2-1|-|TRBD2|TRBV4-2
TGTGCCAGCAGCCAAGAGGCTCATAGACTAGCGGGAGCCCCTAACAATGAGCAGTTCTTC
CASSQEAHRLAGAPNNEQFF
>TRBJ1-2|-|TRBD1|TRBV12-3/TRBV12-4
TGTGCCAGCAGACACAGGGGGCGACAGGGCTACACCTTC
CASRHRGRQGYTF
>TRBJ2-1|once|-|TRBV7-9
TGTGCCAGCAGCTTAGCGCCGCGGTTAAGGTCCTACAATGAGCAGTTCTTC
CASSLAPRLRSYNEQFF
>TRBJ2-7|few|-|TRBV19
TGTGCCAGTAGTCCTGAAGGTCGCTCGGGGCAGTACTTC
CASSPEGRSGQYF
>TRBJ2-7|-|TRBD1|TRBV25-1
TGTGCCAGCAGTGAATTGGGGACAGGGGACTACGAGCAGTACTTC
CASSELGTGDYEQYF
>TRBJ1-6|-|-|TRBV5-4
TGTGCCAGCAGCGTTACGAGGAATTCACCCCTCCACTTT
CASSVTRNSPLHF
>TRBJ2-7|-|-|TRBV21-1
TGTGCCAGCAGCAAAGCCCCCAGGGAAGACGAGCAGTACTTC
CASSKAPREDEQYF